This paragraph reports one T cell receptor (beta chain). The antigen it binds to is not known. No quality values exist for individual bases; no much larger clone is one base distant. The data are from a study of sequential checkpoint blockade in melanoma (dated by TCRdb to about 2019). A note on the overall study: Patients were randomized 1:1 to first-line nivolumab followed by ipilimumab (arm A) or ipilimumab followed by nivolumab (arm B). Both trial sequences were followed by maintenance nivolumab. General conclusions and limits of the study: Validation of the response-prediction model combining TCR metrics and mutation burden is needed in larger, independent patient cohorts.

The treatment or condition label here, explained by the study, means: randomized to nivolumab then ipilimumab (arm A) or the reverse (arm B). No trial patient had received prior DNA-damaging chemotherapy. A FACS Aria II flow cytometer was used to sort live CD3+CD8+ cells that were negative for CD19 and CD56 from thawed PBMCs. Samples were obtained from patients with melanoma enrolled in CheckMate 064, a randomized, open-label phase II trial of sequential checkpoint blockade. Peripheral blood mononuclear cells were collected by leukapheresis, purified using Ficoll-Paque, and frozen in human serum containing roughly 9.4% DMSO. Purity of sorted blood CD3+CD8+ cells was verified at >98% immediately after sorting, followed by DNA extraction. CDR1 and CDR2, per the germline V gene, are SGHAT and FQNNGV. From V the trimming removes 5 bases and from J it removes 4 bases, while the gene matches leave 9 bases of the junction unaccounted for. Measured from the cysteine to the phenylalanine, the CDR3 is 15 residues long. Just the 45-base CDR3 DNA is kept, in frame starting at base 1.

TCRbeta CDR3 regions were immunosequenced from genomic DNA with the immunoSEQ Assay. Prior to high-throughput sequencing, genomic DNA was amplified by bias-controlled multiplex PCR. In the source study's methods: To quantify the absolute abundance of each unique TCRbeta CDR3 region, the sequences were collapsed and filtered. Clonality was defined as 1 minus Pielou's evenness and was calculated using productive rearrangements only. A previously published method was used to identify clones whose frequencies were significantly greater in on-treatment samples than in baseline samples. This is the immuneACCESS table as TCRdb keeps it, with only in-frame sequences that have V and J called. A part of the clones is gone; compared with another copy, unresolved V genes explain less than half, and the rest is unexplained. The DNA gave D and trimming, while V, J and clone size come from that table. Present in this sample are about 21,000 clones, more than 80% of which were seen just once. 9.5% to 13% of the sample is taken by the ten largest.

The V and J genes are TRBV11-2 and TRBJ1-2; 8 of the junction bases match TRBD1. This receptor was identified in a human donor with melanoma. Sequencing was performed on CD8+ T cells sorted from blood (inferred from file names), taken from a patient given nivolumab and ipilimumab in sequence. The bases are TGTGCCAGCAGCGTAGGTGCAGGGGGCGGCTATGGCTACACCTTC. Translated, this gives CASSVGAGGGYGYTF.